The present entry profiles one T cell receptor (beta chain) with its context. This CDR3 contains 12 residues. With 5 bases clipped from V and 8 bases from J, the junction kept 6 bases outside the gene matches. Germline V gene data show CDR1 as DFQATT and CDR2 as SNEGSKA (reference sequence). A single record per CDR3 protein comes from TCRdb applying MiXCR to the RT-PCR reads. The sample lists hundreds of thousands of distinct CDR3 sequences; approximately 14% were seen once. This chain connects TRBV20-1 to TRBJ1-2; TRBD1 aligns across 9 bases. The material sequenced was memory CD4+ T cells from blood. The TCR sequence derives from a female donor in good health, serving as a healthy control. CDR3 coding DNA: TGCAGTGCTGGGACAGGGACGGGCGGCTACACCTTC. Amino acid sequence: CSAGTGTGGYTF.